This TCR beta chain was recorded in a study of blood T cell repertoires in COVID-19. In the study overall: The United States, Italy and Spain supplied acute and convalescent COVID-19 samples.

CDR1 SGHVS and CDR2 FNYEAQ come from the germline V gene. The length of the CDR3 is 15 residues. Trimming removed 7 bases at V and 5 bases at J, with 17 bases between. The age range of participants was 18 to 89 years, with residence in about two dozen US areas. Two negative PCRs, clearance, or symptom resolution had been documented for recovered Cohort 3 donors. Produced via immunoSEQ multiplex PCR; TCRdb's table is partial and in-frame only. The data show about 370,000 clones, with 80% to 90% seen just once and approximately 1% held by the top ten. In this sample, this clone turned up a few times. This clonotype was obtained from a man younger than 30 who had recovered from COVID-19. V is TRBV7-6 and J is TRBJ2-2; tentatively, D is TRBD1 (6 bases). The sample consisted of PBMCs or T cells enriched from blood (not recorded which). The DNA of the CDR3 is TGTGCCAGCACCCCTAGGCCAGGGGAGACCGGGGAGCTGTTTTTT. Its protein is CASTPRPGETGELFF.